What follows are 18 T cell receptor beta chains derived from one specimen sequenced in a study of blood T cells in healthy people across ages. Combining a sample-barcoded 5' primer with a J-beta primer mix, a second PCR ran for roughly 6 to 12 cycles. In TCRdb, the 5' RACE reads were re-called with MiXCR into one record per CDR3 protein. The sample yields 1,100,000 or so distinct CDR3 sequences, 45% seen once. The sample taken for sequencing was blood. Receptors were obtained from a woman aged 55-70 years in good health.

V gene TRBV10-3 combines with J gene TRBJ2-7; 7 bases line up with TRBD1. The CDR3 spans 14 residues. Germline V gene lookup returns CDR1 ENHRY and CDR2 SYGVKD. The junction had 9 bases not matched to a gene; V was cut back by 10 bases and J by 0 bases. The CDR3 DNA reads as TGTGCCACCAGCCGGGACAGTCGCTCCTACGAGCAGTACTTC. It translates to CATSRDSRSYEQYF.

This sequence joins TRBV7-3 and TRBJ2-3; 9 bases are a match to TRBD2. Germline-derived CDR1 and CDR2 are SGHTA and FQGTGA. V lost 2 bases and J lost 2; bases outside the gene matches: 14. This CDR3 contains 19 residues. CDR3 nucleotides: TGTGCCAGCAGCTTATGGGCTAGCGGGGTCCCGACCGCCACAGATACGCAGTATTTT. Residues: CASSLWASGVPTATDTQYF. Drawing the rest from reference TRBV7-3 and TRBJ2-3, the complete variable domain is GAGVSQTPSNKVTEKGKYVELRCDPISGHTALYWYRQSLGQGPEFLIYFQGTGAADDSGLPNDRFFAVRPEGSVSTLKIQRTERGDSAVYLCASSLWASGVPTATDTQYFGPGTRLTVL.

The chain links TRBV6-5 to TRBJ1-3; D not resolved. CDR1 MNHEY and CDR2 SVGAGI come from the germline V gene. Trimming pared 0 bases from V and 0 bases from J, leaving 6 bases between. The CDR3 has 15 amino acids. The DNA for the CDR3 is TGTGCCAGCAGTTACTCGGCGGACTCTGGAAACACCATATATTTT. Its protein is CASSYSADSGNTIYF.

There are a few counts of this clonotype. The CDR3 DNA is TGCAGCGTGATAGCGGGTGGGACCTACGAGCAGTACTTC. Its translation: CSVIAGGTYEQYF. The chain couples TRBV29-1 to TRBJ2-7; 7 bases are a match to TRBD2. This CDR3 is built from 13 residues. The V segment lost 6 bases and the J segment 2 bases; nucleotides outside the gene matches: 7. The germline V gene encodes CDR1 SQVTM and CDR2 ANQGSEA.

The CDR3 region has the DNA TGTGCCAGCAGTTTAGAGGACAGGGAGACGGCGTTGGGAAACACCATATATTTT. It is translated as CASSLEDRETALGNTIYF. The rearrangement joins TRBV27 to TRBJ1-3, with TRBD1 identical over 8 bases. The CDR3 totals 18 residues. The V and J ends lost 2 bases and 4 bases, in that order; junction bases with no gene match: 13. In germline, CDR1 is MNHEY, CDR2 SMNVEV (reference sequence).

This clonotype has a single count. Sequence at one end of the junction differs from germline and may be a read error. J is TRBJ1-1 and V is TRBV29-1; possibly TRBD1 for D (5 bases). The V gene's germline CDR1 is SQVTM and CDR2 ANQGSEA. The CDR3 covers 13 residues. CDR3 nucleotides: TGCAACGTTGAAGGGCAGGGTGGAACTGAAGCTTTCTTT. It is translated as CNVEGQGGTEAFF. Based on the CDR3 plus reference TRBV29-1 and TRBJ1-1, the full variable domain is SAVISQKPSRDICQRGTSLTIQCQVDSQVTMMFWYRQQPGQSLTLIATANQGSEATYESGFVIDKFPISRPNLTFSTLTVSNMSPEDSSIYLCNVEGQGGTEAFFGQGTRLTVV.

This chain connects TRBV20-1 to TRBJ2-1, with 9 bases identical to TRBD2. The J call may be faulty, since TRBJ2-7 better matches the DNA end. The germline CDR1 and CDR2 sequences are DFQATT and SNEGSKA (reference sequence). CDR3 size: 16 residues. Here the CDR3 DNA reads TGCAGTGCTAGAGATTTTAGCGGGAGCCACTACAATGAGCAGTACTTC. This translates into CSARDFSGSHYNEQYF.

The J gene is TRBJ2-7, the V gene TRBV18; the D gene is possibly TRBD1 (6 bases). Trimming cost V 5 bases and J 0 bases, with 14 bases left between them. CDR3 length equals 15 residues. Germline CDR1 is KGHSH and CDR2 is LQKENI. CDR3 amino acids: CASSISGQTSYEQYF. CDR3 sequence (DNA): TGTGCCAGCTCAATTTCGGGACAAACCTCCTACGAGCAGTACTTC. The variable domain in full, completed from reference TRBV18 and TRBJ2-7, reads NAGVMQNPRHLVRRRGQEARLRCSPMKGHSHVYWYRQLPEEGLKFMVYLQKENIIDESGMPKERFSAEFPKEGPSILRIQQVVRGDSAAYFCASSISGQTSYEQYFGPGTRLTVT.

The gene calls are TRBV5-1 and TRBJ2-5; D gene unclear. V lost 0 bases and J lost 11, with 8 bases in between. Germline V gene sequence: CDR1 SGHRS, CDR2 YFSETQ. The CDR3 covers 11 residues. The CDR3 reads CASSLVGVQYF. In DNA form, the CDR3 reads TGCGCCAGCAGCTTGGTAGGAGTGCAGTACTTC. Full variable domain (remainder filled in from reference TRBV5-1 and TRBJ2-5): KAGVTQTPRYLIKTRGQQVTLSCSPISGHRSVSWYQQTPGQGLQFLFEYFSETQRNKGNFPGRFSGRQFSNSRSEMNVSTLELGDSALYLCASSLVGVQYFGPGTRLLVL.

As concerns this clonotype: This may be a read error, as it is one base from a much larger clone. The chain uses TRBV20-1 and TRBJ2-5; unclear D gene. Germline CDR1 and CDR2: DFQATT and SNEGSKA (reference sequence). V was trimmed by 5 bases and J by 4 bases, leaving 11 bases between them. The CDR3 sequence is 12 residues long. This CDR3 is CSAVENRETQYF. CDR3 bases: TGCAGTGCTGTCGAGAACCGAGAGACCCAGTACTTC.

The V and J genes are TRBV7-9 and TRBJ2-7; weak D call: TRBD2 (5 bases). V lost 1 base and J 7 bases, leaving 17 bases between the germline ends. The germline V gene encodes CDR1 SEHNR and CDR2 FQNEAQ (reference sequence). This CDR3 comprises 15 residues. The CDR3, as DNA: TGTGCCAGCAGCTTAGTTAGCGATAACCACAATGAGCAGTACTTC. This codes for CASSLVSDNHNEQYF. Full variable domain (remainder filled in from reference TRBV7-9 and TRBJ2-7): DTGVSQNPRHKITKRGQNVTFRCDPISEHNRLYWYRQTLGQGPEFLTYFQNEAQLEKSRLLSDRFSAERPKGSFSTLEIQRTEQGDSAMYLCASSLVSDNHNEQYFGPGTRLTVT.

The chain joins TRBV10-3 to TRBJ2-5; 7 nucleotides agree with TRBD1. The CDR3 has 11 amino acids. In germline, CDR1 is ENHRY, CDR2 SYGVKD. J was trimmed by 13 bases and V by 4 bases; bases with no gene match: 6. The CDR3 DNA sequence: TGTGCCATCAGTGCGACAGGGAAGCCGTACTTC. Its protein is CAISATGKPYF.

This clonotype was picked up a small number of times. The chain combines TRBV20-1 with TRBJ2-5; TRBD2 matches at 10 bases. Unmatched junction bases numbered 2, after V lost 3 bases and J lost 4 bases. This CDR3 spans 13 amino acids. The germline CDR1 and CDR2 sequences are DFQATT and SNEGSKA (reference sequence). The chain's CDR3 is CSARGLARETQYF. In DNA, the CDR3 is TGCAGTGCTAGGGGACTAGCGAGAGAGACCCAGTACTTC.

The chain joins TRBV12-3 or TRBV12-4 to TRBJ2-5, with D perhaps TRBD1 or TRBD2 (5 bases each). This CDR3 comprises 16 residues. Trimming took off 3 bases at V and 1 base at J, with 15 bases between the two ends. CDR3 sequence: CASSFGGQTLQETQYF. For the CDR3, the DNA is TGTGCCAGCAGTTTCGGAGGACAAACCCTCCAAGAGACCCAGTACTTC.

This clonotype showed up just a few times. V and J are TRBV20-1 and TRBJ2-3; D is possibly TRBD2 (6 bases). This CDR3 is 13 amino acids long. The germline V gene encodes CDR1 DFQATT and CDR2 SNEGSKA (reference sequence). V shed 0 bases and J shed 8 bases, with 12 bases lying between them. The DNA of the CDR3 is TGCAGTGCTAGAGATTTGGGACTTCTTACGCAGTATTTT. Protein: CSARDLGLLTQYF.

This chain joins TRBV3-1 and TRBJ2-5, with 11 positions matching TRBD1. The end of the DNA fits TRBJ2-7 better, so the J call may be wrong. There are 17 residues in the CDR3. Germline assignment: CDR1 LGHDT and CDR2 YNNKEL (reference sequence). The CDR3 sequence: CASSQVAAGQGVHEQYF. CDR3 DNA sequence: TGTGCCAGCAGCCAGGTCGCAGCGGGACAGGGGGTCCACGAGCAGTACTTC.

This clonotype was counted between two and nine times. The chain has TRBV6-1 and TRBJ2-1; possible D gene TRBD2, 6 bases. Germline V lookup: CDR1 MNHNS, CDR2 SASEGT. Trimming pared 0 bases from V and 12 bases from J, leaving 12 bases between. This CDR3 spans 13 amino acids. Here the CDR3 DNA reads TGTGCCAGCAGTGAAGCCCTCGGGACTGTGCAGTTCTTC. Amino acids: CASSEALGTVQFF.

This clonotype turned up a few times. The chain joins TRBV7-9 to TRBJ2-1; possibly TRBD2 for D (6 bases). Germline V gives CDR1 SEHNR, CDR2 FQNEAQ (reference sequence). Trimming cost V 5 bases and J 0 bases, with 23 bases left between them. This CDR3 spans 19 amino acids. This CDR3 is CASSPDYTKELSSYNEQFF. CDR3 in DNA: TGTGCCAGCAGCCCGGACTACACCAAAGAATTGAGCTCCTACAATGAGCAGTTCTTC.